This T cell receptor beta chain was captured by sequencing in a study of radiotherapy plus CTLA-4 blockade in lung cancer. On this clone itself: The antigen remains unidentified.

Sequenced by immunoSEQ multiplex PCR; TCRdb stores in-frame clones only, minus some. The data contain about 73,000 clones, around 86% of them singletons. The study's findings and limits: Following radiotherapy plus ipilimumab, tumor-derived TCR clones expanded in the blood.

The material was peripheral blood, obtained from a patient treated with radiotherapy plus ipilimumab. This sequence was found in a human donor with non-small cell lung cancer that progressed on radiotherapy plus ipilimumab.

CDR3 nucleotide sequence: TGTGCCAGCAGCGTAGGGGTAGCGGGACCACAAGAGACCCAGTACTTC. Its translation: CASSVGVAGPQETQYF. This chain links TRBV9 with TRBJ2-5; 8 bases map to TRBD2. Trimming cost V 0 bases and J 2 bases; bases outside gene matches: 6. The CDR3 spans 16 residues. CDR1 and CDR2 from the germline V gene are SGDLS and YYNGEE.